The clone carrying this T cell receptor (beta chain) was seen only a few times. Its antigen is currently unknown. This sample was included in a study of metastatic and nonmetastatic thyroid tumors. The wider study: Malignant and benign thyroid patients had repertoires compared in peripheral blood and tumor or nodule tissue.

Regarding the study as a whole: The reported finding was significantly higher TCR beta diversity in malignant thyroid tumors relative to benign nodules, in blood and tumor.

Until they underwent thyroid surgery, no patient had received any treatment. Trimming pared 10 bases from V and 2 bases from J, leaving 13 bases between. The CDR3 has 13 residues. The germline V gene has CDR1 MNHNS and CDR2 SASEGT. In the study's own analysis: To classify distant metastasis in papillary thyroid cancer, a model was built from CDR3 differences across clinicopathological groups. TCRdb reassembled clones from the PCR reads with MiXCR. TCRdb, rather than the study authors, made the V and J calls. The sample has around 15,000 clones, about a quarter seen once. The chain recombines TRBV6-1 with TRBJ2-3; the D gene is possibly TRBD2 (6 bases). What was sequenced was tumor tissue. The TCR comes from a female donor with papillary thyroid cancer or a benign thyroid nodule (not recorded which). Some clones in this sample may be carry-over from other donors' samples. The CDR3 DNA sequence: TGTGCCACCCGGGGGTTCGACACAGATACGCAGTATTTT. Its protein is CATRGFDTDTQYF.